Below are 28 T cell receptor beta chains sequenced from a single sample in a study of cytomegalovirus exposure and HLA in healthy donors. Amplification used 60 Vbeta primers and 13 Jbeta primers. Measured with immunoSEQ multiplex PCR; TCRdb has only the in-frame clones, and not every one. The profile shows approximately 220,000 clones, roughly 80% of them singletons. Sequences were obtained from PBMCs. These receptors all stem from a man aged 40-55 years in good health and CMV-seropositive.

This rearrangement joins TRBV11-2 to TRBJ2-3, with TRBD2 matching over 8 bases. Germline CDR1 and CDR2: SGHAT and FQNNGV. The V gene end was trimmed by 1 base and the J gene end by 2 bases; junction bases not matched to a gene: 5. This CDR3 is built from 16 residues. CDR3 sequence: CASSLALTSATDTQYF. CDR3 coding DNA: TGTGCCAGCAGCTTAGCCCTGACTAGCGCCACAGATACGCAGTATTTT.

The chain combines TRBV27 with TRBJ1-1, with a tentative D call TRBD1 (5 bases). Germline CDR1 is MNHEY and CDR2 is SMNVEV (reference sequence). This CDR3 spans 17 amino acids. Trimming removed 1 base at V and 4 bases at J, with 19 bases between. The CDR3 loop reads CASSLFWGESGVTEAFF. CDR3 sequence (DNA): TGTGCCAGCAGTTTATTCTGGGGGGAATCCGGGGTCACTGAAGCTTTCTTT.

V gene TRBV5-6 combines with J gene TRBJ2-1, with a tentative D call TRBD1 (6 bases). This CDR3 spans 11 amino acids. Germline CDR1 SGHDT, CDR2 YYEEEE. Trimming cost V 4 bases and J 10 bases, with 9 bases left between them. CDR3 nucleotide sequence: TGTGCCAGCAGCGGTACAGGGGAGCAGTTCTTC. Its protein product is CASSGTGEQFF. Complete variable domain (other parts from reference TRBV5-6 and TRBJ2-1): DAGVTQSPTHLIKTRGQQVTLRCSPKSGHDTVSWYQQALGQGPQFIFQYYEEEERQRGNFPDRFSGHQFPNYSSELNVNALLLGDSALYLCASSGTGEQFFGPGTRLTVL.

The J gene is TRBJ2-6, the V gene TRBV15; 7 nucleotides align to TRBD2. Trimming removed 5 bases from V and 1 base from J; junction bases left unmatched: 11. Per germline, CDR1 LNHNV and CDR2 YYDKDF (reference sequence). The length of the CDR3 is 18 residues. CDR3 DNA: TGTGCCACCAGCCAAAATCACCCGGGGGGTTCTGGGGCCAACGTCCTGACTTTC. As protein: CATSQNHPGGSGANVLTF.

This clone occurred once. The gene calls are TRBV10-3 and TRBJ2-7; TRBD1 matches 8 bases. Germline CDR1 reads ENHRY; CDR2 reads SYGVKD. Trimming at V came to 3 bases and at J to 2 bases, leaving 6 bases not matched to a gene. This CDR3 region has 15 residues. The CDR3: CAISEGQGKTYEQYV. In DNA, the CDR3 is TGTGCCATCAGTGAAGGACAGGGAAAGACCTACGAGCAGTACGTC.

The J gene is TRBJ2-1, the V gene TRBV4-2; TRBD2 matches at 11 bases. The J segment lost 8 bases and the V segment lost 5 bases, leaving 5 bases of the junction unmatched. The germline gives CDR1 LGHNA, CDR2 YNFKEQ. This CDR3 spans 14 amino acids. CDR3 loop: CASSFGLAGDEQFF. The CDR3 bases are TGTGCCAGCAGCTTCGGACTAGCGGGCGATGAGCAGTTCTTC.

The table lists this clone with a few counts. The J gene is TRBJ1-2, the V gene TRBV6-1, with D unclear. V lost 6 bases to trimming and J lost 4 bases, with 12 bases between them. Germline V lookup: CDR1 MNHNS, CDR2 SASEGT. CDR3 size: 13 residues. CDR3 amino acids: CASRRPPGYGYTF. CDR3 in DNA: TGTGCCAGCAGGCGCCCCCCGGGCTATGGCTACACCTTC.

CDR3 nucleotides: TGCGCCAGCAGCTTGGGCAGGCGGGATGAAAAACTGTTTTTT. Protein sequence: CASSLGRRDEKLFF. The chain employs TRBV5-1 and TRBJ1-4; D call uncertain. This CDR3 region has 14 residues. Germline values: CDR1 SGHRS, CDR2 YFSETQ. Trimming pared 0 bases from V and 6 bases from J, leaving 9 bases between.

This clone has just a few counts. This chain joins TRBV7-9 and TRBJ2-1; D is possibly TRBD2 (7 bases). Germline V lookup: CDR1 SEHNR, CDR2 FQNEAQ (reference sequence). The CDR3 totals 13 residues. Trimming stripped 6 bases from V and 4 bases from J, with 10 bases between. This CDR3 reads CASSKGGYNEQFF. CDR3 sequence (DNA): TGTGCCAGCAGTAAGGGGGGGTACAATGAGCAGTTCTTC.

This CDR3 reads CASTPSGTLVYNEQFF. CDR3 nucleotides: TGTGCCAGCACCCCCTCCGGGACTCTTGTCTACAATGAGCAGTTCTTC. V gene TRBV28 combines with J gene TRBJ2-1; D may be TRBD2 (6 bases). CDR1 is MDHEN and CDR2 is SYDVKM in the germline V gene. The CDR3 is 16 amino acids. The germline V and J ends were trimmed by 7 bases and 3 bases, with 19 bases remaining between them.

The V and J genes are TRBV5-1 and TRBJ2-3; 7 nucleotides align to TRBD2. The CDR3 contains 15 residues. The V segment lost 4 bases and the J segment 1 base; nucleotides outside the gene matches: 6. Per germline, CDR1 SGHRS and CDR2 YFSETQ. The DNA for the CDR3 is TGCGCCAGCAGCGGTGGACGGGGGGGCACAGATACGCAGTATTTT. This codes for CASSGGRGGTDTQYF.

The V and J genes are TRBV28 and TRBJ1-1, with D possibly being TRBD1 (5 bases). The germline V and J ends were trimmed by 5 bases and 6 bases, with 13 bases remaining between them. The CDR3 has 13 amino acids. The germline CDR1 and CDR2 sequences are MDHEN and SYDVKM. This CDR3 is CASSPPAGPEAFF. The CDR3 nucleotides read TGTGCCAGCAGTCCCCCAGCGGGGCCTGAAGCTTTCTTT.

The chain links TRBV6-5 to TRBJ2-7; TRBD1 matches at 7 bases. Per germline, CDR1 MNHEY and CDR2 SVGAGI. This CDR3 comprises 13 residues. V shed 6 bases, J shed 7 bases, and the junction held 9 bases outside the gene matches. CDR3 protein: CASRRPGTEEQYF. CDR3 in DNA: TGTGCCAGCAGGCGACCAGGGACAGAAGAGCAGTACTTC.

The chain employs TRBV14 and TRBJ1-1; D possibly corresponds to TRBD1 (5 bases). Deletions cut 5 bases from V and 1 base from J, with 11 bases between. CDR1 is SGHDN, CDR2 FVKESK, per germline. The CDR3 loop spans 14 amino acids. The CDR3 DNA reads as TGTGCCAGCAGCTCGGACACAAAGAACACTGAAGCTTTCTTT. Its translation: CASSSDTKNTEAFF.

The V gene is TRBV29-1, the J gene TRBJ1-4; D is unresolved. The ends were cut back, 4 bases at V and 4 bases at J, with 7 bases in the middle. The CDR3 has 12 amino acids. Germline values: CDR1 SQVTM, CDR2 ANQGSEA. The CDR3 region is CSVAGYNEKLFF. The CDR3 nucleotides read TGCAGCGTTGCAGGTTATAATGAAAAACTGTTTTTT.

This clone showed up just a few times. The J gene is TRBJ1-5, the V gene TRBV2, with D unresolved. CDR3 length: 16 amino acids. The V end was cut by 0 bases, the J end by 3 bases, with 12 bases between. The germline CDR1 and CDR2 sequences are SNHLY and FYNNEI. The CDR3 region has the DNA TGTGCCAGCAGTGAAGCCGCCGGGATTACCAATCAGCCCCAGCATTTT. Translating it yields CASSEAAGITNQPQHF.

V usage is TRBV7-9 and J usage is TRBJ2-3; D unclear. The CDR3 totals 14 residues. Germline CDR1 SEHNR, CDR2 FQNEAQ (reference sequence). Trimming left V 6 bases short and J 1 base short, with 11 bases between. For the CDR3, the DNA is TGTGCCAGCAGTATAAATCGGGGCACAGATACGCAGTATTTT. This gives the protein CASSINRGTDTQYF.

The chain combines TRBV4-1 with TRBJ2-1; 9 bases map to TRBD1. V lost 1 base, J lost 5 bases, and 6 bases stayed unmatched. CDR3 size: 16 residues. Germline V gives CDR1 MGHRA, CDR2 YSYEKL. CDR3 coding DNA: TGCGCCAGCAGCCAAGGTCGGACAGGGGAGGACAATGAGCAGTTCTTC. This translates into CASSQGRTGEDNEQFF.

The chain couples TRBV7-9 to TRBJ2-5; 8 bases line up with TRBD1. Looked up from germline, CDR1 is SEHNR and CDR2 is FQNEAQ (reference sequence). This CDR3 comprises 15 residues. V was pared by 2 bases and J by 1 base, with 3 bases of the junction left unmatched. DNA for the CDR3: TGTGCCAGCAGCTTAACACAGGGGGTCCAAGAGACCCAGTACTTC. Encoded protein: CASSLTQGVQETQYF.

This clone was observed a single time. The chain is built from TRBV5-1 and TRBJ2-2; 8 bases align to TRBD1. V trimming: 4 bases; J trimming: 9 bases; junction bases outside the gene matches: 11. The V gene's germline CDR1 is SGHRS and CDR2 YFSETQ. The CDR3 has 15 amino acids. The CDR3 loop reads CASSARTGNERELFF. In DNA, the CDR3 is TGCGCCAGCAGCGCCCGGACAGGGAACGAGAGGGAGCTGTTTTTT.

The chain links TRBV10-1 to TRBJ2-5; 7 positions agree with TRBD1. Germline V gene sequence: CDR1 WNHNN, CDR2 SYGVQD (reference sequence). The CDR3 is 13 amino acids. The V segment lost 4 bases and the J segment 4 bases; nucleotides outside the gene matches: 3. This chain's CDR3 is CASSGPGGETQYF. In DNA form, the CDR3 reads TGCGCCAGCAGTGGACCAGGGGGAGAGACCCAGTACTTC.

This chain uses TRBV6-5 with TRBJ1-1; 7 bases fit TRBD1. J lost 7 bases, V lost 4 bases, and 3 bases had no gene match. CDR1 is MNHEY, CDR2 SVGAGI, per germline. The CDR3 length is 12 residues. The CDR3 DNA sequence: TGTGCCAGCAGTTCAGGACAGGATGAAGCTTTCTTT. It codes for CASSSGQDEAFF.

This clone came up a few times. The V and J genes are TRBV6-4 and TRBJ1-1; 8 nucleotides agree with TRBD1. J gave up 4 bases and V 0 bases, and 4 bases lay outside the gene matches. The CDR3 is 15 residues long. CDR1 is MRHNA, CDR2 SNTAGT, per germline. The CDR3 DNA sequence: TGTGCCAGCAGTGACTCGGGGACAGGAATCACTGAAGCTTTCTTT. As protein: CASSDSGTGITEAFF.

The rearrangement joins TRBV29-1 to TRBJ2-7; no reliable D call. The CDR3 totals 15 residues. Trimming pared 0 bases from V and 1 base from J, leaving 13 bases between. Per germline, CDR1 SQVTM and CDR2 ANQGSEA. CDR3 amino acids: CSVEDKPGSSYEQYF. CDR3 DNA sequence: TGCAGCGTTGAAGACAAGCCAGGAAGTTCCTACGAGCAGTACTTC.

In regard to this clone: The same CDR3 also results from other DNA sequences found in this sample. This rearrangement joins TRBV7-6 to TRBJ2-1, with TRBD2 matching 7 bases. V was pared by 5 bases and J by 0 bases, with 4 bases of the junction left unmatched. This CDR3 region has 15 residues. The germline CDR1 and CDR2 sequences are SGHVS and FNYEAQ. In nucleotides, the CDR3 is TGTGCCAGCAGCCCTAGCGGAAGCTCCTACAATGAGCAGTTCTTC. It codes for CASSPSGSSYNEQFF.

The chain links TRBV7-3 to TRBJ1-1; 8 nucleotides match TRBD1. Germline values: CDR1 SGHTA, CDR2 FQGTGA. V trimming: 3 bases; J trimming: 6 bases; junction bases outside the gene matches: 9. CDR3 size: 15 residues. The CDR3 bases are TGTGCCAGCAGCTTGAGAGGACAGGGCGGCGCTGAAGCTTTCTTT. Its translation is CASSLRGQGGAEAFF.

The chain couples TRBV5-5 to TRBJ1-4; D is unresolved. Trimming took 4 bases from V and 5 from J, leaving 12 bases between them. The CDR3 spans 14 residues. Germline-derived CDR1 and CDR2 are SGHKS and YYEKEE (reference sequence). The CDR3 spells CASSLQARNEKLFF. As DNA, the CDR3 is TGTGCCAGCAGCCTTCAGGCGAGAAATGAAAAACTGTTTTTT.

This clone turned up a few times. The rearrangement links TRBV7-8 to TRBJ2-1; 9 nucleotides align to TRBD2. This CDR3 contains 16 residues. Germline CDR1 reads SGHVS; CDR2 reads FQNEAQ. V dropped 1 base and J dropped 8; count of bases not matched to a gene: 9. The CDR3 here is CASSLEAGGSKDEQFF. CDR3 bases: TGTGCCAGCAGCTTAGAGGCGGGAGGGTCTAAAGATGAGCAGTTCTTC.